This record looks at one TCR beta chain sequence and its context. These data originate in a study of blood T cell repertoires in COVID-19. V dropped 3 bases and J dropped 4; count of bases not matched to a gene: 4. From germline, CDR1 is SQVTM and CDR2 ANQGSEA. This CDR3 spans 14 amino acids. The study counted Cohort 3 donors as recovered given two negative PCRs, clearance, or symptom resolution. Method: immunoSEQ multiplex PCR; TCRdb's copy keeps in-frame clones and lacks some. The sample comprises approximately 130,000 clones, roughly four fifths of which are singletons, and about 20% rests with the top ten.

The clonotype comes from a man aged 25 to 40 who had recovered from COVID-19. Material: PBMCs or T cells enriched from blood (not recorded which). V is TRBV29-1 and J is TRBJ2-1; 9 bases fit TRBD2. The CDR3 is CSVDGRGGYNEQFF. CDR3 coding DNA: TGCAGCGTTGACGGGCGGGGGGGATACAATGAGCAGTTCTTC.